Shown below are 27 T cell receptor beta chains from a single sample sequenced in a study of OX40 agonist ivuxolimab in advanced cancers. Profiled with immunoSEQ multiplex PCR; TCRdb holds only in-frame clones, not every one. Of about 56,000 clones listed, 75% to 90% are singletons. The material was CD4+ or CD8+ T cells sorted from blood, obtained in a trial of the OX40 agonist ivuxolimab. The receptors originated from an adult with an advanced solid tumor such as melanoma, head and neck, liver or kidney cancer.

The chain is built from TRBV7-2 and TRBJ1-1; D is unclear. The V end was cut by 4 bases, the J end by 0 bases, with 9 bases between. The CDR3 is made up of 14 amino acids. The germline gives CDR1 SGHTA, CDR2 FQGNSA. CDR3 region: CASSSNLLNTEAFF. In DNA form, the CDR3 reads TGTGCCAGCAGCTCCAACCTACTGAACACTGAAGCTTTCTTT.

This clone was seen a single time. The genes are TRBV12-5 and TRBJ1-6; D is ambiguous. V dropped 0 bases and J dropped 3 bases, with 9 bases sitting between them. Germline CDR1 reads LGHNT; CDR2 reads FRNRAP. The CDR3 sequence is 16 residues long. Here the CDR3 DNA reads TGTGCTAGTGGTTTGGTAGCCGGGGACTATAATTCACCCCTCCACTTT. Residues: CASGLVAGDYNSPLHF.

The gene calls are TRBV5-6 and TRBJ1-2, with 9 bases lining up with TRBD1. This CDR3 is 13 amino acids long. The ends lost 3 bases at V and 5 bases at J; junction bases unmatched: 2. The V gene's germline CDR1 is SGHDT and CDR2 YYEEEE. CDR3 loop: CASSYRGPYGYTF. The CDR3 bases are TGTGCCAGCAGCTACAGGGGGCCGTATGGCTACACCTTC.

This clone was counted only a few times. V is TRBV5-8 and J is TRBJ1-1; no firm D call. V shed 4 bases and J shed 1 base, with 11 bases lying between them. The CDR3 has 14 amino acids. Germline values: CDR1 SGHTS, CDR2 YDEGEE. The CDR3 loop reads CASSPFFQNTEAFF. The CDR3 region has the DNA TGTGCCAGCAGCCCCTTCTTCCAGAACACTGAAGCTTTCTTT.

The chain couples TRBV6-4 to TRBJ1-1; D remains ambiguous. CDR3 length equals 11 residues. Germline V CDR1 and CDR2: MRHNA, SNTAGT. Trimming left V 8 bases short and J 2 bases short, with 6 bases between. The CDR3 sequence is CASDVNTEAFF. CDR3 nucleotide sequence: TGTGCCAGCGATGTAAACACTGAAGCTTTCTTT.

The V call is TRBV30, the J call TRBJ2-3; D gene ambiguous. Germline lookup yields CDR1 GTSNPN and CDR2 SVGIG (reference sequence). Trimming cost V 4 bases and J 0 bases, with 11 bases left between them. The CDR3 spans 14 residues. The CDR3 region has the DNA TGTGCCTGGAAAGGGTCACACAGCACAGATACGCAGTATTTT. Translating it yields CAWKGSHSTDTQYF.

This chain uses TRBV30 with TRBJ2-1; tentatively, D is TRBD2 (6 bases). V shed 4 bases and J shed 3 bases, with 28 bases lying between them. Looked up from germline, CDR1 is GTSNPN and CDR2 is SVGIG (reference sequence). This CDR3 comprises 19 residues. The CDR3 nucleotides are TGTGCCTGGACCGGGTTCCGGGCTAGCGCCTACGGGTTCTACAATGAGCAGTTCTTC. This sequence encodes CAWTGFRASAYGFYNEQFF.

The V gene is TRBV7-8, the J gene TRBJ2-3; 10 bases agree with TRBD2. The ends lost 5 bases at V and 0 bases at J; junction bases unmatched: 5. The germline CDR1 and CDR2 sequences are SGHVS and FQNEAQ. The CDR3 runs to 16 residues. Here the CDR3 DNA reads TGTGCCAGCAGCCTAAGGACTAGCGGAAGCACAGATACGCAGTATTTT. Amino acid sequence: CASSLRTSGSTDTQYF.

The gene calls are TRBV10-3 and TRBJ2-1; 10 bases agree with TRBD1. CDR3 length: 14 amino acids. Germline assignment: CDR1 ENHRY and CDR2 SYGVKD. The junction had 7 bases not matched to a gene; V was cut back by 6 bases and J by 8 bases. CDR3 sequence reads: CAIRKDRGPDEQFF. In DNA form, the CDR3 reads TGTGCCATCAGGAAAGACAGGGGGCCGGATGAGCAGTTCTTC.

V is TRBV13 and J is TRBJ2-1; 8 bases agree with TRBD2. The CDR3 has 13 amino acids. Germline values: CDR1 PRHDT, CDR2 FYEKMQ (reference sequence). After removal of 6 bases from V and 6 bases from J, the junction contained 4 bases not matched to a gene. CDR3 sequence (DNA): TGTGCCAGCAGGAAAGGGACTAGCAATGAGCAGTTCTTC. Its translation is CASRKGTSNEQFF.

As DNA, the CDR3 is TGCGCCAGCAGCCAAGTACCGGGGTCCTATGGCTACACCTTC. This gives the protein CASSQVPGSYGYTF. V and J are TRBV4-3 and TRBJ1-2, with D unclear. CDR3 length: 14 amino acids. Germline values: CDR1 LGHNA, CDR2 YSLEER. Trimming left V 1 base short and J 4 bases short, with 10 bases between.

The CDR3: CASSTIGQGEGETQYF. The CDR3 DNA reads as TGTGCCAGTAGTACAATAGGACAGGGAGAAGGGGAGACCCAGTACTTC. The rearrangement uses TRBV19 and TRBJ2-5; TRBD1 aligns across 8 bases. CDR1 and CDR2 from the germline V gene are LNHDA and SQIVND (reference sequence). The CDR3 consists of 16 residues. V lost 4 bases to trimming and J lost 5 bases; unmatched junction nucleotides: 12. Full variable domain (remainder filled in from reference TRBV19 and TRBJ2-5): DGGITQSPKYLFRKEGQNVTLSCEQNLNHDAMYWYRQDPGQGLRLIYYSQIVNDFQKGDIAEGYSVSREKKESFPLTVTSAQKNPTAFYLCASSTIGQGEGETQYFGPGTRLLVL.

V gene TRBV6-5 combines with J gene TRBJ2-3; a weak D match, TRBD1 (6 bases). The CDR3 loop spans 14 amino acids. The germline V and J ends were trimmed by 6 bases and 2 bases, with 12 bases remaining between them. Germline V gives CDR1 MNHEY, CDR2 SVGAGI. The CDR3 nucleotides read TGTGCCAGCAGAACGGGGACACCCACAGATACGCAGTATTTT. It yields the protein CASRTGTPTDTQYF.

The rearrangement links TRBV28 to TRBJ1-1; TRBD1 might be the D (6 bases). The CDR3 is made up of 14 amino acids. CDR1 MDHEN and CDR2 SYDVKM come from the germline V gene. V lost 9 bases and J 4 bases, leaving 18 bases between the germline ends. The CDR3 spells CASNTGPGGTEAFF. For the CDR3, the DNA is TGTGCCAGTAATACAGGGCCGGGGGGCACTGAAGCTTTCTTT.

This clone came up a few times. V and J are TRBV4-3 and TRBJ1-4; unclear D gene. CDR3 length: 13 amino acids. V was trimmed by 1 base and J by 7 bases, leaving 7 bases between them. Germline V gives CDR1 LGHNA, CDR2 YSLEER. CDR3 sequence (DNA): TGCGCCAGCAGCCAAGCTGGGGTTGAAAAACTGTTTTTT. It is translated as CASSQAGVEKLFF.

Concerning this clone: The same CDR3 can be traced to other DNA sequences in this sample. This chain uses TRBV9 with TRBJ1-1; D is perhaps TRBD1 (6 bases). The ends were cut back, 0 bases at V and 0 bases at J, with 6 bases in the middle. The CDR3 totals 14 residues. Germline lookup yields CDR1 SGDLS and CDR2 YYNGEE. CDR3 sequence (DNA): TGTGCCAGCAGCGTAGGACAGGTGAACACTGAAGCTTTCTTT. This gives the protein CASSVGQVNTEAFF.

The J gene is TRBJ1-2, the V gene TRBV28; possible D gene TRBD1, 6 bases. The CDR3 extends over 14 amino acids. Trimming removed 5 bases at V and 7 bases at J, with 17 bases between. Looked up from germline, CDR1 is MDHEN and CDR2 is SYDVKM. CDR3 in amino acids: CASSPNRELGGYTF. The CDR3 DNA follows: TGTGCCAGCAGTCCCAACAGGGAATTGGGTGGCTACACCTTC.

This clone has more than one count but fewer than ten. This chain joins TRBV7-2 and TRBJ2-5; D is possibly TRBD1 or TRBD2 (5 bases each). The V end lost 1 base, the J end lost 1 base, and 10 bases lay between the germline ends. CDR1 and CDR2 from the germline V gene are SGHTA and FQGNSA. CDR3 length: 15 residues. CDR3 sequence: CASSLDPGSQETQYF. The CDR3 DNA reads as TGTGCCAGCAGCTTAGATCCAGGGAGCCAAGAGACCCAGTACTTC. Using reference TRBV7-2 and TRBJ2-5 for the parts outside the CDR3, the full variable domain is GAGVSQSPSNKVTEKGKDVELRCDPISGHTALYWYRQSLGQGLEFLIYFQGNSAPDKSGLPSDRFSAERTGGSVSTLTIQRTQQEDSAVYLCASSLDPGSQETQYFGPGTRLLVL.

This rearrangement joins TRBV4-1 to TRBJ2-1, with 8 positions matching TRBD2. CDR1 is MGHRA, CDR2 YSYEKL, per germline. Germline trimming cut 3 bases from V and 0 bases from J; bases unmatched to any gene: 4. The CDR3 length is 16 residues. DNA of the CDR3: TGCGCCAGCAGCCACACCCTAGCGGGCTCCTACAATGAGCAGTTCTTC. Translated, it gives CASSHTLAGSYNEQFF.

This clone was picked up one time. The gene calls are TRBV6-1 and TRBJ2-7; D not certain. Trimming took 5 bases from V and 3 from J, leaving 14 bases between them. CDR3 length equals 14 residues. Germline CDR1 MNHNS, CDR2 SASEGT. The CDR3 loop reads CASSSTSSNYEQYF. CDR3 coding DNA: TGTGCCAGCAGTTCCACATCCTCAAACTACGAGCAGTACTTC.

This clone has just a few counts. The V and J genes are TRBV11-2 and TRBJ2-7; 8 bases are a match to TRBD2. The germline gives CDR1 SGHAT, CDR2 FQNNGV. CDR3 length: 14 residues. J was trimmed by 1 base and V by 5 bases; bases with no gene match: 4. The CDR3 region is CASSLAGGSYEQYF. The CDR3 bases are TGTGCCAGCAGCCTGGCGGGGGGATCCTACGAGCAGTACTTC.

The genes are TRBV30 and TRBJ1-1; D is undetermined. The CDR3 is 13 residues long. Trimming shortened V by 4 bases and J by 1 base, and 10 bases separated the two germline ends. Germline V gene data show CDR1 as GTSNPN and CDR2 as SVGIG (reference sequence). The CDR3, as DNA: TGTGCCTGGACTCGACGGCAGAACACTGAAGCTTTCTTT. Encoded protein: CAWTRRQNTEAFF.

The gene calls are TRBV4-1 and TRBJ2-3; D may be TRBD1 or TRBD2 (5 bases each). Trimming took 1 base from V and 11 from J, leaving 16 bases between them. The CDR3 consists of 14 residues. The germline V gene encodes CDR1 MGHRA and CDR2 YSYEKL. CDR3 sequence: CASSQVSGPEVQYF. CDR3 bases: TGCGCCAGCAGCCAAGTCTCGGGACCCGAGGTGCAGTATTTT.

This sequence joins TRBV19 and TRBJ2-1; 9 nucleotides match TRBD2. The CDR3 has 16 residues. After removal of 4 bases from V and 2 bases from J, the junction contained 6 bases not matched to a gene. Germline loops: CDR1 LNHDA, CDR2 SQIVND (reference sequence). CDR3 sequence: CASSTVAGAPYNEQFF. CDR3 nucleotides: TGTGCCAGTAGTACCGTAGCGGGAGCACCCTACAATGAGCAGTTCTTC.

CDR3 in amino acids: CASSPREGVSLYNEQFF. DNA of the CDR3: TGTGCCAGCAGCCCTAGGGAGGGTGTTTCGCTCTACAATGAGCAGTTCTTC. This chain links TRBV5-8 with TRBJ2-1; 7 nucleotides match TRBD2. Germline CDR1 reads SGHTS; CDR2 reads YDEGEE. The CDR3 sequence is 17 residues long. V shed 4 bases and J 3 bases; nucleotides not matched to a gene: 13.

The CDR3 sequence: CASSPGSDRVGETQYF. CDR3 bases: TGCGCCAGCAGCCCCGGATCGGACAGGGTAGGAGAGACCCAGTACTTC. The V and J genes are TRBV4-1 and TRBJ2-5; 8 bases agree with TRBD1. The V gene's germline CDR1 is MGHRA and CDR2 YSYEKL. V dropped 4 bases and J dropped 4; count of bases not matched to a gene: 11. The length of the CDR3 is 16 residues.

The V call is TRBV15, the J call TRBJ1-4; no firm D call. There are 13 residues in the CDR3. The V end lost 0 bases, the J end lost 8 bases, and 7 bases lay between the germline ends. Germline lookup yields CDR1 LNHNV and CDR2 YYDKDF (reference sequence). CDR3: CATSRDPTEKLFF. DNA for the CDR3: TGTGCCACCAGCAGAGACCCGACAGAAAAACTGTTTTTT.